Detailed here is one T cell receptor (beta chain). Its antigen remains unknown. The record originates from a study of shared clonotypes between healthy human individuals. Some clones are missing from TCRdb's copy, which holds only in-frame ones; the method was immunoSEQ multiplex PCR. This sample has around 600,000 clones, with approximately 97% found just once. The study enrolled healthy HIV-negative adults without recent acute infections or vaccinations as donors. Both subsets, CD45RA+ naive and CD45RA-negative memory, were split from the CD4+ cells. Broader study findings: In contrast to clonotypes shared by all four donors, non-shared clonotypes had lower generation probabilities.

Sequencing was performed on naive CD4+ T cells sorted from blood. Documented subset: CD45RA+ positively selected. The receptor comes from a woman in her 30s in good health.

The CDR3 DNA reads as TGTGCCAGCAGCGCCCCGGGACAGGGGTTAGATACGCAGTATTTT. Protein sequence: CASSAPGQGLDTQYF. This chain connects TRBV5-5 to TRBJ2-3, with TRBD1 identical over 10 bases. Germline-derived CDR1 and CDR2 are SGHKS and YYEKEE (reference sequence). V shed 4 bases, J shed 5 bases, and the junction held 7 bases outside the gene matches. The CDR3 length is 15 residues.